Shown below are 14 T cell receptor beta chains from a single sample sequenced in a study of CD8+CD57+ T cells in acquired aplastic anemia. Patients included in sequencing had previously demonstrated CD8+CD57+ cell expansion by flow cytometry. According to the study, genomic DNA was the template for TCR beta VDJ and CDR3 profiling. Using its own MiXCR run on the reads, TCRdb lists one record per CDR3 protein. The sample records approximately 40,000 distinct CDR3 sequences, roughly 63% being singletons. The sample comprised sorted CD4+, CD8+, or CD8+CD57+ T cells (not recorded which) from PBMCs. The receptors were gathered from a human donor with aplastic anemia.

The table lists this clonotype with a count of one. The chain recombines TRBV4-1 with TRBJ1-5; a possible D gene is TRBD1 (6 bases). Germline CDR1 and CDR2: MGHRA and YSYEKL. The V and J ends lost 1 base and 6 bases respectively, with 13 bases between them. The CDR3 extends over 15 amino acids. The CDR3, as DNA: TGCGCCAGCAGCCAAGTTAACAGGGCCGGTCAGCCCCAGCATTTT. It yields the protein CASSQVNRAGQPQHF.

As concerns this clonotype: At one of its ends the junction is not consistent with the germline gene, which may arise from a read error. V is TRBV7-9 and J is TRBJ2-7; weak D call: TRBD1 (6 bases). Per germline, CDR1 SEHNR and CDR2 FQNEAQ (reference sequence). This CDR3 comprises 12 residues. CDR3 nucleotide sequence: TGCGCCAGCAGGATAACAGGGTACGAGCAGTACTTC. Encoded protein: CASRITGYEQYF.

This rearrangement joins TRBV2 to TRBJ1-1; D may be TRBD1 (5 bases). Germline V gene lookup returns CDR1 SNHLY and CDR2 FYNNEI. Between the trimmed V and J ends, which lost 1 base and 4 bases, there was a span of 13 bases. CDR3 length: 15 residues. The CDR3 protein is CASSEVQGGFTEAFF. For the CDR3, the DNA is TGTGCCAGCAGTGAAGTGCAGGGCGGGTTCACTGAAGCTTTCTTT. Full variable domain (missing parts from reference TRBV2 and TRBJ1-1): EPEVTQTPSHQVTQMGQEVILRCVPISNHLYFYWYRQILGQKVEFLVSFYNNEISEKSEIFDDQFSVERPDGSNFTLKIRSTKLEDSAMYFCASSEVQGGFTEAFFGQGTRLTVV.

Regarding this clonotype: Sequence at one end of the junction differs from germline and may be a read error. This chain uses TRBV7-7 with TRBJ2-2, with 7 nucleotides matching TRBD2. Germline CDR1 is SSHAT and CDR2 is FNYEAQ (reference sequence). There are 18 residues in the CDR3. Here the CDR3 DNA reads TGTGCCAGCAGCTTCGCCACCGGCCTCGGGGGGAACACCGGGGGGCTGTTTTTT. Translating gives CASSFATGLGGNTGGLFF. The full variable domain, in which reference TRBV7-7 and TRBJ2-2 provide the parts outside the CDR3, is GAGVSQSPRYKVTKRGQDVTLRCDPISSHATLYWYQQALGQGPEFLTYFNYEAQPDKSGLPSDRFSAERPEGSISTLTIQRTEQRDSAMYRCASSFATGLGGNTGGLFFGEGSRLTVL.

The chain links TRBV2 to TRBJ2-2, with D perhaps TRBD1 (5 bases). The germline CDR1 and CDR2 sequences are SNHLY and FYNNEI. There are 14 residues in the CDR3. With 4 bases removed from V and 1 base from J, the gap between germline ends came to 7 bases. The CDR3 coding sequence is TGTGCCAGCAGTGGCACAGGGAACACCGGGGAGCTGTTTTTT. It yields the protein CASSGTGNTGELFF.

The sample holds many counts of this clonotype. This sequence joins TRBV18 and TRBJ2-7; 8 nucleotides agree with TRBD1. The germline V gene encodes CDR1 KGHSH and CDR2 LQKENI. V trimming: 0 bases; J trimming: 2 bases; junction bases outside the gene matches: 3. The CDR3 contains 15 residues. The CDR3 is CASSPPTGETYEQYF. The CDR3 DNA sequence: TGTGCCAGCTCACCACCGACAGGGGAGACCTACGAGCAGTACTTC.

The chain joins TRBV10-3 to TRBJ1-1; 7 nucleotides align to TRBD1. J lost 2 bases, V lost 2 bases, and 8 bases had no gene match. CDR1 ENHRY and CDR2 SYGVKD come from the germline V gene. The CDR3 sequence is 16 residues long. Written as DNA, the CDR3 is TGTGCCATCAGTGAGCTCTCCCGACAGGGCAACACTGAAGCTTTCTTT. Protein product: CAISELSRQGNTEAFF.

About this clonotype: A read error is possible here, since a much larger clone lies one base away. The V and J genes are TRBV27 and TRBJ2-7; TRBD1 aligns across 7 bases. The germline V gene encodes CDR1 MNHEY and CDR2 SMNVEV (reference sequence). The CDR3 length is 15 residues. The CDR3 DNA follows: TGTGCCAGCAGGCCGAGGGGGCAGGCCCACTACGAGCAGCACTTC. Residues: CASRPRGQAHYEQHF.

The chain employs TRBV6-2 or TRBV6-3 and TRBJ1-6, with D possibly being TRBD1 (5 bases). Germline CDR1 MNHEY, CDR2 SVGEGT. CDR3 length: 15 residues. V was clipped by 1 base and J by 7 bases, with 11 bases between them. The CDR3 bases are TGTGCCAGCAGTTACTACCTCAGGGAAAATTCACCCCTCCACTTT. Translated: CASSYYLRENSPLHF.

This clonotype has a count of ten or more. J is TRBJ1-1 and V is TRBV5-1, with a tentative D call TRBD1 (5 bases). The germline CDR1 and CDR2 sequences are SGHRS and YFSETQ. Trimming pared 2 bases from V and 7 bases from J, leaving 12 bases between. This CDR3 is 13 amino acids long. DNA of the CDR3: TGCGCCAGCAGCTTAGGGACGGACCGTGAAGCTTTCTTT. Translating it yields CASSLGTDREAFF.

This clonotype was found a few times. The chain has TRBV11-2 and TRBJ2-4, with D maybe TRBD2 (7 bases). V was clipped by 4 bases and J by 4 bases, with 14 bases between them. CDR1 SGHAT and CDR2 FQNNGV come from the germline V gene. The CDR3 consists of 15 residues. As DNA, the CDR3 is TGTGCCAGCAGCTCGGGGGGCAGTTCGAAAAACATTCAGTACTTC. Translated: CASSSGGSSKNIQYF. The full variable domain, in which reference TRBV11-2 and TRBJ2-4 provide the parts outside the CDR3, is EAGVAQSPRYKIIEKRQSVAFWCNPISGHATLYWYQQILGQGPKLLIQFQNNGVVDDSQLPKDRFSAERLKGVDSTLKIQPAKLEDSAVYLCASSSGGSSKNIQYFGAGTRLSVL.

The chain is built from TRBV10-2 and TRBJ2-7; 7 bases are shared with TRBD2. The CDR3 length is 12 residues. Germline CDR1 is WSHSY and CDR2 is SAAADI. With 7 bases clipped from V and 5 bases from J, the junction kept 5 bases outside the gene matches. CDR3 nucleotide sequence: TGCGCCAGCACGGCAGGGAGGGACGAGCAGTACTTC. Amino acids: CASTAGRDEQYF.

The count of this clonotype is one. V usage is TRBV20-1 and J usage is TRBJ2-1, with 12 nucleotides matching TRBD2. This CDR3 has 15 amino acids. Germline assignment: CDR1 DFQATT and CDR2 SNEGSKA (reference sequence). Trimming at V came to 6 bases and at J to 3 bases, leaving 6 bases not matched to a gene. The CDR3: CSASVTSGGYNEQFF. CDR3 DNA sequence: TGCAGTGCATCCGTGACTAGCGGGGGCTACAATGAGCAGTTCTTC.

About this clonotype itself: A much larger clone lies a single base off, so this may be a read error. This likely comes from a read error, as the CDR3 has no conserved phenylalanine or tryptophan at its end. The J gene is TRBJ2-2, the V gene TRBV5-6; no definite D call. The CDR3 length is 13 residues. Germline CDR1 SGHDT, CDR2 YYEEEE. The ends were cut back, 4 bases at V and 2 bases at J, with 6 bases in the middle. The CDR3 sequence: CASSQDNTGELFS. The CDR3 DNA follows: TGTGCCAGCAGCCAAGACAACACCGGGGAGCTGTTTTCT.